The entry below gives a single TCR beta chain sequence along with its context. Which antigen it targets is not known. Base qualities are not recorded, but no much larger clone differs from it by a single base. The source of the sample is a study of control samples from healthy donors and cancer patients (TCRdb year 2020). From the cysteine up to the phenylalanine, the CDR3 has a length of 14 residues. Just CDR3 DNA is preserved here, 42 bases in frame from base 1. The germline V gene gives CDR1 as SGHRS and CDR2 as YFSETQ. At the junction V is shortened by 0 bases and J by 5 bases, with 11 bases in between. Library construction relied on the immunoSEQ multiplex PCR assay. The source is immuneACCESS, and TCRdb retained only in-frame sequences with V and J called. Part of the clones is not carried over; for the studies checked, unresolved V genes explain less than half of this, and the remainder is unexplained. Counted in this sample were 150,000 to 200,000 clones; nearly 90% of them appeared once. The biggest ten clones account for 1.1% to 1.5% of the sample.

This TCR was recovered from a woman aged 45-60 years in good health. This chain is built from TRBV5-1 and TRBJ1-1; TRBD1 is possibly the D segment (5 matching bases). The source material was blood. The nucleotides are TGCGCCAGCAGCTTGGCTCAGGGAGGTACTGAAGCTTTCTTT. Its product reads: CASSLAQGGTEAFF. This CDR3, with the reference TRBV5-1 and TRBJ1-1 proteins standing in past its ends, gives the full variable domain KAGVTQTPRYLIKTRGQQVTLSCSPISGHRSVSWYQQTPGQGLQFLFEYFSETQRNKGNFPGRFSGRQFSNSRSEMNVSTLELGDSALYLCASSLAQGGTEAFFGQGTRLTVV.